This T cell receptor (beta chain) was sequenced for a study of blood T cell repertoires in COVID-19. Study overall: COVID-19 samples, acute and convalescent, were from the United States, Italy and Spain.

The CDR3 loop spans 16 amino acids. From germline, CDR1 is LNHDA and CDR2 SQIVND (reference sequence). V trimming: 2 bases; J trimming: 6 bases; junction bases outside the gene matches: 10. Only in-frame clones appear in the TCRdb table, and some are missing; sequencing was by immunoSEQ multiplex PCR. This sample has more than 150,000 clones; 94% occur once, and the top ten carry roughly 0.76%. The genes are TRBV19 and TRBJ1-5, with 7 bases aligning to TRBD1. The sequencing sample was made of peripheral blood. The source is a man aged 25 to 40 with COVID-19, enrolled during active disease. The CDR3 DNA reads TGTGCCAGTAGTATAAGGTCCGGGACAGAAGGTCAGCCCCAGCATTTT. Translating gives CASSIRSGTEGQPQHF.